This T cell receptor beta chain was profiled in a study of blood T cell repertoires in COVID-19. At the level of the study: The United States, Italy and Spain provided the acute and convalescent COVID-19 samples.

In the authors' workflow: Amplification of reference gene primers provided the estimated nucleated cell counts. TCRdb keeps only in-frame clones here, not all; method: immunoSEQ multiplex PCR. V and J calls and clone size follow that table, whereas D and trimming were derived from the DNA. The table shows around 380,000 clones, with 81% occurring only once. Germline V gene data show CDR1 as SEHNR and CDR2 as FQNEAQ (reference sequence). The CDR3 has 15 residues. Trimming at V came to 0 bases and at J to 3 bases, leaving 5 bases not matched to a gene. Sequencing was done on a sample of peripheral blood. This chain joins TRBV7-9 and TRBJ2-7, with TRBD1 matching 7 bases. This receptor was identified in a human donor with acute or convalescent COVID-19. The donor label of this sample is uncertain. The CDR3 loop reads CASSLAGQRDYEQYF. The CDR3 nucleotides are TGTGCCAGCAGCTTAGCGGGACAGCGAGACTACGAGCAGTACTTC.